This T cell receptor (beta chain) originates from a study of blood T cell repertoires in COVID-19. CDR3 length: 15 amino acids. Germline-derived CDR1 and CDR2 are MNHNS and SASEGT. V dropped 1 base and J dropped 8; count of bases not matched to a gene: 10. Clones were read by immunoSEQ multiplex PCR, and TCRdb kept only the in-frame ones, dropping some. This sample carries some 150,000 clones, 75% to 85% of them seen once, and the ten largest clones take roughly 8%. Sequenced input: peripheral blood. This chain joins TRBV6-1 and TRBJ2-7; TRBD2 aligns across 8 bases. The receptor was isolated from a human donor with acute or convalescent COVID-19. The donor label of this sample is uncertain. For the CDR3, the DNA is TGTGCCAGCAGTGAAGTGGTGCGGGGGGACCCCAAGCAGTACTTC. Its protein is CASSEVVRGDPKQYF.